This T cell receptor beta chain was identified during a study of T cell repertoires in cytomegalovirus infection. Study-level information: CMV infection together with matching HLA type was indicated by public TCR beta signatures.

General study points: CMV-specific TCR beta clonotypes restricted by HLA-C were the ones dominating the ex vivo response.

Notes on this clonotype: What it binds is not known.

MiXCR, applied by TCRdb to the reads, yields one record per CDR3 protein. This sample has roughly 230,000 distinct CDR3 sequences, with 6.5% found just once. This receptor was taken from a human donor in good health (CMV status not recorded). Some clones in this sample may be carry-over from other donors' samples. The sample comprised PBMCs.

The CDR3 loop reads CSGQSGNTIYF. The CDR3 coding sequence is TGCAGCGGGCAATCTGGAAACACCATATATTTT. The chain recombines TRBV29-1 with TRBJ1-3; unclear D gene. The V and J ends lost 7 bases and 1 base respectively, with 5 bases between them. The CDR3 has 11 residues. Germline V lookup: CDR1 SQVTM, CDR2 ANQGSEA.